Each of the 7 T cell receptor beta chains below was sequenced from the same sample in a study of cytomegalovirus exposure and HLA in healthy donors. Vbeta (60) and Jbeta (13) primers were used in the PCR. Sequenced by immunoSEQ multiplex PCR; TCRdb stores in-frame clones only, minus some. This sample carries 150,000 to 200,000 clones, about three quarters of them seen once, and the ten largest clones take under 9%. The source material was PBMCs. The receptors derive from a middle-aged woman in good health and CMV-seropositive.

This clone was detected a few times. V usage is TRBV28 and J usage is TRBJ1-4; tentative D call: TRBD1 (5 bases). Germline values: CDR1 MDHEN, CDR2 SYDVKM. CDR3 length: 14 residues. V was trimmed by 6 bases and J by 5 bases, leaving 13 bases between them. CDR3 in DNA: TGTGCCAGCAGCCCCGCGGGGCAGAATGAAAAACTGTTTTTT. It codes for CASSPAGQNEKLFF.

V gene TRBV5-1 combines with J gene TRBJ1-4; no clear D. This CDR3 spans 16 amino acids. V was shortened by 4 bases and J by 2 bases, with 15 bases between the two germline ends. Germline CDR1 and CDR2: SGHRS and YFSETQ. CDR3 nucleotide sequence: TGCGCCAGCAGCCGGGAGGTCGGGTCTACTAATGAAAAACTGTTTTTT. It encodes CASSREVGSTNEKLFF.

The J gene is TRBJ2-2, the V gene TRBV11-3, with D perhaps matching TRBD2 (5 bases). Germline-derived CDR1 and CDR2 are SGHNT and YENEEA. The CDR3 runs 16 residues. V lost 5 bases to trimming and J lost 7 bases, with 20 bases between them. CDR3 sequence: CASSRRGSAQGGELFF. The CDR3 DNA follows: TGTGCCAGCAGCCGCCGGGGTAGCGCCCAAGGCGGGGAGCTGTTTTTT.

The rearrangement links TRBV15 to TRBJ1-6, with TRBD1 identical over 7 bases. Germline CDR1 and CDR2: LNHNV and YYDKDF (reference sequence). After removal of 6 bases from V and 7 bases from J, the junction contained 6 bases not matched to a gene. The CDR3 contains 14 residues. This chain's CDR3 is CATREDRRNSPLHF. The CDR3 DNA follows: TGTGCCACCAGAGAGGACAGGAGAAATTCACCCCTCCACTTT. Supplemented by reference TRBV15 and TRBJ1-6, the full variable domain reads DAMVIQNPRYQVTQFGKPVTLSCSQTLNHNVMYWYQQKSSQAPKLLFHYYDKDFNNEADTPDNFQSRRPNTSFCFLDIRSPGLGDTAMYLCATREDRRNSPLHFGNGTRLTVT.

This clone was detected only once. The V gene is TRBV5-6, the J gene TRBJ2-1; TRBD2 might be the D (5 bases). CDR3 length equals 15 residues. Between the trimmed V and J ends, which lost 0 bases and 4 bases, there was a span of 11 bases. Germline CDR1 SGHDT, CDR2 YYEEEE. The chain's CDR3 is CASSLVPGLYNEQFF. In DNA form, the CDR3 reads TGTGCCAGCAGCTTGGTTCCAGGACTTTACAATGAGCAGTTCTTC.

This sequence joins TRBV5-4 and TRBJ1-2; 8 bases are a match to TRBD1. Per the germline V gene, CDR1 is SGHNT and CDR2 is YYREEE (reference sequence). This CDR3 comprises 13 residues. The trim removed 3 bases at V and 6 bases at J, leaving 4 bases unmatched. CDR3 DNA sequence: TGTGCCAGCAGCTACCAGGGGGCACATGGCTACACCTTC. Its translation is CASSYQGAHGYTF. The full variable domain, its missing parts supplied by reference TRBV5-4 and TRBJ1-2, is ETGVTQSPTHLIKTRGQQVTLRCSSQSGHNTVSWYQQALGQGPQFIFQYYREEENGRGNFPPRFSGLQFPNYSSELNVNALELDDSALYLCASSYQGAHGYTFGSGTRLTVV.

The CDR3 region is CASSLLAGGDYEQYF. CDR3 nucleotide sequence: TGTGCCAGTAGTCTTCTAGCGGGGGGGGACTACGAGCAGTACTTC. The genes are TRBV19 and TRBJ2-7, with TRBD2 identical over 12 bases. The CDR3 extends over 15 amino acids. V trimming: 5 bases; J trimming: 3 bases; junction bases outside the gene matches: 5. Per germline, CDR1 LNHDA and CDR2 SQIVND (reference sequence).